This T cell receptor (beta chain) originates from a study of human T cells and chemical hapten exposure. Overall study: Sensitizing treatment utilized 2% DPC over a roughly 2 cm by roughly 2 cm portion of upper inner arm skin. Patch tests put 0.01% DPC on the upper back, and the results were checked at 6 days.

Individual cDNA molecules each carried unique molecular identifiers attached by the library. TCRdb called the RACE reads again in MiXCR, with one record for every CDR3 protein. The table has around 56,000 distinct CDR3 sequences, roughly a tenth seen once. This clonotype was found many times. Germline V gene sequence: CDR1 SEHNR, CDR2 FQNEAQ (reference sequence). The V gene lost 5 bases and the J gene lost 12 bases, with 23 bases spanning the gap. The CDR3 totals 15 residues. Time point given: pre-sensitization, week 0. This sample's treatment: therapeutic diphenylcyclopropenone sensitization with weekly scalp DPC. Blood draws came before every patch-test application.

The receptor comes from a middle-aged man with alopecia areata. Some clones in this sample may be carry-over from other donors' samples. This chain links TRBV7-9 with TRBJ2-1; D is ambiguous. The source material was whole blood, sampled in connection with sensitization to the hapten diphenylcyclopropenone (DPC). The CDR3 region has the DNA TGTGCCAGCAGCGAGGTCGACTGGAATACAATGAGGCAGTTCTTC. As protein: CASSEVDWNTMRQFF.